These 19 T cell receptor beta chains came from one sample sequenced in a study of identical twins. TCRdb reprocessed the 5' RACE reads via MiXCR and lists one record per CDR3 protein. Found here are nearly 900,000 distinct CDR3 sequences, 10% to 15% of them singletons; the top ten hold about 1.5%. A further study also used this sample, focusing on yellow fever vaccine responses in identical twins.

Specimen: PBMCs. Every receptor here comes from a woman aged 18-29 years in good health.

This clonotype was seen a handful of times. V and J are TRBV20-1 and TRBJ1-2, with TRBD1 matching 9 bases. V lost 1 base, J lost 4 bases, and 1 base stayed unmatched. Looked up from germline, CDR1 is DFQATT and CDR2 is SNEGSKA (reference sequence). The CDR3 totals 13 residues. CDR3 sequence (DNA): TGCAGTGCTAGAGGGGACAGGGTCTATGGCTACACCTTC. It yields the protein CSARGDRVYGYTF.

The chain combines TRBV18 with TRBJ1-2; D not resolved. This CDR3 comprises 14 residues. Germline-derived CDR1 and CDR2 are KGHSH and LQKENI. Trimming took off 2 bases at V and 2 bases at J, with 9 bases between the two ends. The CDR3 protein is CASSPKMGNYGYTF. The CDR3 DNA reads TGTGCCAGCTCACCAAAGATGGGAAACTATGGCTACACCTTC.

This clonotype was observed a handful of times. CDR3 nucleotides: TGCAGTGCTAGGCCGGCTAGCGGGAATGACAATGAGCAGTTCTTC. Residues: CSARPASGNDNEQFF. V gene TRBV20-1 combines with J gene TRBJ2-1; the match to TRBD2 covers 9 bases. The CDR3 runs to 15 residues. Germline V lookup: CDR1 DFQATT, CDR2 SNEGSKA (reference sequence). V was clipped by 3 bases and J by 5 bases; unmatched bases: 8.

Only a few counts were recorded for this clonotype. V usage is TRBV5-1 and J usage is TRBJ1-3, with TRBD1 matching 8 bases. The CDR3 length is 15 residues. The germline V gene encodes CDR1 SGHRS and CDR2 YFSETQ. V lost 4 bases, J lost 4 bases, and 7 bases stayed unmatched. The CDR3 loop reads CASSPGQAGGNTIYF. The CDR3 bases are TGCGCCAGCAGCCCGGGACAGGCTGGGGGAAACACCATATATTTT.

The V gene is TRBV27, the J gene TRBJ2-3; TRBD1 or TRBD2 may be the D gene (5 bases each). Trimming shortened V by 6 bases and J by 2 bases, and 15 bases separated the two germline ends. From germline, CDR1 is MNHEY and CDR2 SMNVEV (reference sequence). The CDR3 is made up of 15 amino acids. The CDR3 DNA reads TGTGCCAGCAGAAACCCGGGGCTTCTCACAGATACGCAGTATTTT. Amino acid sequence: CASRNPGLLTDTQYF.

This chain uses TRBV5-1 with TRBJ2-3, with D uncertain. CDR3 length equals 16 residues. The ends were cut back, 0 bases at V and 0 bases at J, with 11 bases in the middle. Germline CDR1 and CDR2: SGHRS and YFSETQ. This CDR3 reads CASSLVPVQSTDTQYF. Written as DNA, the CDR3 is TGCGCCAGCAGCTTGGTCCCTGTACAGAGCACAGATACGCAGTATTTT.

The chain links TRBV9 to TRBJ2-1; D gene unclear. The length of the CDR3 is 14 residues. In germline, CDR1 is SGDLS, CDR2 YYNGEE. V was trimmed by 0 bases and J by 3 bases, leaving 7 bases between them. The CDR3 loop reads CASSVDSVYNEQFF. The CDR3 DNA reads TGTGCCAGCAGCGTAGACTCAGTCTACAATGAGCAGTTCTTC.

This clonotype was seen more than once but under ten times. The V gene is TRBV29-1, the J gene TRBJ2-7, with 10 nucleotides matching TRBD1. CDR3 length: 14 amino acids. Germline CDR1 and CDR2: SQVTM and ANQGSEA. The V and J ends lost 7 bases and 3 bases, in that order; junction bases with no gene match: 9. The CDR3 protein is CSAAGGQGIYEQYF. The CDR3 coding sequence is TGCAGCGCCGCGGGGGGACAGGGGATCTACGAGCAGTACTTC.

The chain uses TRBV27 and TRBJ2-1; the match to TRBD1 covers 8 bases. CDR1 MNHEY and CDR2 SMNVEV come from the germline V gene (reference sequence). The V segment lost 0 bases and the J segment 5 bases; nucleotides outside the gene matches: 12. The CDR3 is 18 residues long. Here the CDR3 DNA reads TGTGCCAGCAGTTTATCGTTCACTGGACAGGGTGTCGACAATGAGCAGTTCTTC. It specifies CASSLSFTGQGVDNEQFF.

This clonotype was detected ten times or more. The chain is built from TRBV15 and TRBJ2-1, with TRBD1 matching 10 bases. V lost 4 bases to trimming and J lost 4 bases; unmatched junction nucleotides: 13. The CDR3 runs 18 residues. Looked up from germline, CDR1 is LNHNV and CDR2 is YYDKDF (reference sequence). The CDR3 bases are TGTGCCACCAGCAACCCGGACAGGGGGAAAAGCGGGTACAATGAGCAGTTCTTC. The encoded protein is CATSNPDRGKSGYNEQFF.

The sample holds a few counts of this clonotype. DNA of the CDR3: TGCAGCGTTGAAGAAGCCGGGCGCCCGGTTAATGAAAAACTGTTTTTT. Translated, it gives CSVEEAGRPVNEKLFF. The chain couples TRBV29-1 to TRBJ1-4; no clear D. The CDR3 sequence is 16 residues long. Trimming removed 0 bases from V and 4 bases from J, with 15 bases in between. CDR1 and CDR2 from the germline V gene are SQVTM and ANQGSEA. Full variable domain (missing parts from reference TRBV29-1 and TRBJ1-4): SAVISQKPSRDICQRGTSLTIQCQVDSQVTMMFWYRQQPGQSLTLIATANQGSEATYESGFVIDKFPISRPNLTFSTLTVSNMSPEDSSIYLCSVEEAGRPVNEKLFFGSGTQLSVL.

This clonotype has a handful of counts. The chain couples TRBV5-6 to TRBJ2-2; D is undetermined. The CDR3 has 14 amino acids. Germline CDR1 SGHDT, CDR2 YYEEEE. The V gene lost 4 bases and the J gene lost 5 bases, with 12 bases spanning the gap. As DNA, the CDR3 is TGTGCCAGCAGCCGTAGCTCCCTGACCGGGGAGCTGTTTTTT. Its translation is CASSRSSLTGELFF.

DNA for the CDR3: TGTGCCACCAGCAGAGATGGCCTCTCGCGACAGTACGTC. It is translated as CATSRDGLSRQYV. The chain carries TRBV15 and TRBJ2-7; D is uncertain. CDR1 is LNHNV, CDR2 YYDKDF, per germline (reference sequence). Trimming left V 0 bases short and J 10 bases short, with 13 bases between. The CDR3 contains 13 residues.

This clonotype was detected many times. The gene calls are TRBV5-1 and TRBJ2-1; 7 bases line up with TRBD2. The junction had 2 bases not matched to a gene; V was cut back by 3 bases and J by 11 bases. The CDR3 has 11 amino acids. From germline, CDR1 is SGHRS and CDR2 YFSETQ. The CDR3 protein is CASSSGRKQFF. In DNA form, the CDR3 reads TGCGCCAGCAGCTCCGGGAGGAAGCAGTTCTTC.

This clonotype was counted only a few times. The J gene is TRBJ2-1, the V gene TRBV21-1; the table's D gene call, TRBD1, was not cross checked with the DNA. TRBV21-1 is a listed pseudogene. The CDR3 runs 15 residues. CDR3 in amino acids: CASPLRGKFSSEQFF. The CDR3 DNA reads TGTGCCAGCCCCCTTCGCGGGAAGTTTAGTAGTGAGCAGTTCTTC.

This sequence joins TRBV6-5 and TRBJ2-2, with D unclear. In germline, CDR1 is MNHEY, CDR2 SVGAGI. The CDR3 is made up of 15 amino acids. Trimming removed 0 bases from V and 2 bases from J, with 7 bases in between. The CDR3 loop is CASSYSSFNTGELFF. The CDR3 DNA reads TGTGCCAGCAGTTACTCGTCTTTCAACACCGGGGAGCTGTTTTTT.

This clonotype appeared a few times. CDR3 nucleotides: TGCGCCAGCAGCTCCAGCGCCGAAGCTTTCTTT. Amino acid sequence: CASSSSAEAFF. The V gene is TRBV4-1, the J gene TRBJ1-1; D is unresolved. CDR1 MGHRA and CDR2 YSYEKL come from the germline V gene. V lost 5 bases, J lost 8 bases, and 9 bases lay in between. This CDR3 has 11 amino acids.

This clonotype was detected only a few times. The V call is TRBV20-1, the J call TRBJ2-1, with 9 bases lining up with TRBD2. J lost 7 bases, V lost 5 bases, and 9 bases had no gene match. This CDR3 has 14 residues. Germline V gives CDR1 DFQATT, CDR2 SNEGSKA (reference sequence). The CDR3 here is CSAYPGLAWNEQFF. As DNA, the CDR3 is TGCAGTGCTTACCCCGGACTAGCGTGGAATGAGCAGTTCTTC.

The J gene is TRBJ2-1, the V gene TRBV4-1; the D is unclear. Germline values: CDR1 MGHRA, CDR2 YSYEKL. The CDR3 sequence is 14 residues long. The V end was cut by 0 bases, the J end by 12 bases, with 15 bases between. The CDR3: CASSQEAGARGQFF. CDR3 coding DNA: TGCGCCAGCAGCCAAGAGGCCGGCGCGAGAGGGCAGTTCTTC.